What follows is one T cell receptor beta chain and its context. Its specificity is unknown. Stated time point: patch test 3, about 24 weeks after DPC sensitization. Treatment specified: therapeutic diphenylcyclopropenone sensitization with weekly scalp DPC. TCRdb recomputed calls from the RACE reads with MiXCR, one row per CDR3 protein. Here the sample spans over 75,000 distinct CDR3 sequences, around 9.9% being singletons. Trimming took 5 bases from V and 4 from J, leaving 10 bases between them. From germline, CDR1 is SQVTM and CDR2 ANQGSEA. The CDR3 is 12 residues long. The sample is drawn from a study of human T cells and chemical hapten exposure. Broader study findings: Higher patch test scores went with higher counts of PT1 expanded TCRs. Having alopecia, donors may respond immunologically unlike healthy people.

The sequence came from a woman aged 30 to 39 with alopecia areata. Some clones in this sample may be carry-over from other donors' samples. The chain links TRBV29-1 to TRBJ2-3; D remains unclear. This specimen was whole blood, taken in connection with sensitization to the hapten diphenylcyclopropenone (DPC). The DNA for the CDR3 is TGCAGCGTTCCGAATTTTTCAGATACGCAGTATTTT. Its translation is CSVPNFSDTQYF.